These 20 T cell receptor beta chains came from one sample sequenced in a study of TIL therapy for anti-PD-1-resistant metastatic lung cancer. Time point meaning: pre-treatment sample, taken before nivolumab and TIL therapy. The immunoSEQ assay was v3. Sequencing used immunoSEQ multiplex PCR; TCRdb keeps in-frame clones, though not all of them. The repertoire consists of about 46,000 clones, with 65% to 90% occurring once and the leading ten covering 4% to 6%. Material: blood, obtained at baseline. The source of these receptors is a person aged 25 to 85 with non-small cell lung cancer.

The V gene is TRBV6-5, the J gene TRBJ1-6, with D tentatively TRBD1 (5 bases). Germline CDR1 MNHEY, CDR2 SVGAGI. This CDR3 is built from 14 residues. V was cut by 6 bases and J by 7 bases, with 13 bases left in between. The CDR3 loop is CASRYRDRNSPLHF. CDR3 bases: TGTGCCAGCAGGTACCGGGACCGAAATTCACCCCTCCACTTT.

The rearrangement joins TRBV7-2 to TRBJ2-2, with D uncertain. There are 14 residues in the CDR3. The ends were cut back, 3 bases at V and 1 base at J, with 6 bases in the middle. CDR1 and CDR2 from the germline V gene are SGHTA and FQGNSA. The CDR3 DNA is TGTGCCAGCAGCTTTGGTAGGAACACCGGGGAGCTGTTTTTT. It is translated as CASSFGRNTGELFF.

The chain uses TRBV7-9 and TRBJ1-1, with 7 bases aligning to TRBD1. Per the germline V gene, CDR1 is SEHNR and CDR2 is FQNEAQ (reference sequence). This CDR3 is built from 18 residues. Trimming at V came to 0 bases and at J to 8 bases, leaving 18 bases not matched to a gene. The chain's CDR3 is CASSLASFGDRLRKEAFF. CDR3 sequence (DNA): TGTGCCAGCAGCTTAGCGTCCTTTGGGGACAGACTAAGGAAAGAAGCTTTCTTT.

This clone was recorded once. V and J are TRBV19 and TRBJ1-1, with TRBD1 matching 7 bases. J was trimmed by 0 bases and V by 7 bases; bases with no gene match: 8. The germline V gene has CDR1 LNHDA and CDR2 SQIVND (reference sequence). The CDR3 loop spans 15 amino acids. In DNA, the CDR3 is TGTGCCAGTAACGGGGACAGCCTTATGAACACTGAAGCTTTCTTT. This encodes CASNGDSLMNTEAFF.

The rearrangement links TRBV11-2 to TRBJ2-7, with TRBD2 matching over 7 bases. This CDR3 contains 14 residues. Germline assignment: CDR1 SGHAT and CDR2 FQNNGV. The trim removed 0 bases at V and 7 bases at J, leaving 6 bases unmatched. The CDR3 DNA reads as TGTGCCAGCAGCTTAGAGGGCGGAGCGGGGGAGCAGTACTTC. Protein sequence: CASSLEGGAGEQYF.

V gene TRBV7-9 combines with J gene TRBJ2-1, with 10 nucleotides matching TRBD2. This CDR3 comprises 15 residues. Per germline, CDR1 SEHNR and CDR2 FQNEAQ (reference sequence). Germline trimming cut 7 bases from V and 4 bases from J; bases unmatched to any gene: 7. Here the CDR3 reads CASNSGGTPYNEQFF. The CDR3 DNA reads TGTGCCAGCAATAGCGGGGGGACCCCTTACAATGAGCAGTTCTTC.

The J gene is TRBJ1-4, the V gene TRBV2; D remains unclear. The length of the CDR3 is 12 residues. Germline CDR1 SNHLY, CDR2 FYNNEI. V lost 2 bases to trimming and J lost 10 bases, with 8 bases between them. CDR3 in amino acids: CASSESSRKLFF. The CDR3 DNA sequence: TGTGCCAGCAGTGAATCCAGCCGAAAACTGTTTTTT.

This clone was seen only a few times. The chain uses TRBV7-6 and TRBJ2-1; unclear D gene. The CDR3 has 15 amino acids. CDR1 and CDR2 from the germline V gene are SGHVS and FNYEAQ. The ends were cut back, 1 base at V and 8 bases at J, with 15 bases in the middle. CDR3 sequence: CASSLGAASHDEQFF. CDR3 DNA sequence: TGTGCCAGCAGCTTAGGGGCGGCGTCTCATGATGAGCAGTTCTTC. The complete variable domain, with remaining parts taken from reference TRBV7-6 and TRBJ2-1, reads GAGVSQSPRYKVTKRGQDVALRCDPISGHVSLYWYRQALGQGPEFLTYFNYEAQQDKSGLPNDRFSAERPEGSISTLTIQRTEQRDSAMYRCASSLGAASHDEQFFGPGTRLTVL.

This chain links TRBV3-1 (or the pseudogene TRBV3-2) with TRBJ2-4; TRBD2 matches 14 bases. This CDR3 contains 15 residues. Unmatched junction bases numbered 5, after V lost 6 bases and J lost 7 bases. Germline values: CDR1 LGHDT, CDR2 YNNKEL (reference sequence). CDR3 nucleotides: TGTGCCAGCAGTAGACTAGCGGGAGGGTGGAACATTCAGTACTTC. Translating it yields CASSRLAGGWNIQYF.

This sequence joins TRBV15 and TRBJ2-1; 7 bases align to TRBD2. Germline V lookup: CDR1 LNHNV, CDR2 YYDKDF (reference sequence). The trim removed 2 bases at V and 9 bases at J, leaving 10 bases unmatched. The CDR3 extends over 15 amino acids. The CDR3: CATSRITLAYPEQFF. CDR3 nucleotides: TGTGCCACCAGCAGAATAACACTAGCGTACCCTGAGCAGTTCTTC.

This chain connects TRBV6-1 to TRBJ1-5; D ambiguous. This CDR3 region has 13 residues. Germline CDR1 reads MNHNS; CDR2 reads SASEGT. Between the trimmed V and J ends, which lost 1 base and 6 bases, there was a span of 7 bases. The CDR3 nucleotides read TGTGCCAGCAGTGAAGAACGCCCTCAGCCCCAGCATTTT. Protein: CASSEERPQPQHF.

CDR3 DNA: TGCGCCAGCAGCCAAAGGGACGGACGAAGCTCCTACAATGAGCAGTTCTTC. Translating it yields CASSQRDGRSSYNEQFF. The chain carries TRBV4-3 and TRBJ2-1; tentatively, D is TRBD1 or TRBD2 (5 bases each). Trimming cost V 2 bases and J 0 bases, with 14 bases left between them. CDR1 is LGHNA, CDR2 YSLEER, per germline. The CDR3 extends over 17 amino acids.

The J gene is TRBJ1-4, the V gene TRBV7-2, with D unresolved. V lost 5 bases and J 0 bases, leaving 13 bases between the germline ends. CDR3 length: 16 amino acids. Germline CDR1 reads SGHTA; CDR2 reads FQGNSA. The CDR3, as DNA: TGTGCCAGCAGCCATCGCCCCGGGACAACTAATGAAAAACTGTTTTTT. This codes for CASSHRPGTTNEKLFF.

V usage is TRBV5-4 and J usage is TRBJ2-2; D not resolved. Per the germline V gene, CDR1 is SGHNT and CDR2 is YYREEE (reference sequence). The V gene lost 0 bases and the J gene lost 0 bases, with 9 bases spanning the gap. This CDR3 contains 16 residues. In DNA form, the CDR3 reads TGTGCCAGCAGCTTGGTTCTAGGGACGAACACCGGGGAGCTGTTTTTT. This encodes CASSLVLGTNTGELFF.

This clone was seen more than once but under ten times. CDR3 coding DNA: TGTGCCAGCGGATCCCCGAACACCGGGGAGCTGTTTTTT. Protein product: CASGSPNTGELFF. This rearrangement joins TRBV7-3 to TRBJ2-2; the D is unclear. The CDR3 contains 13 residues. Germline CDR1 SGHTA, CDR2 FQGTGA. Between the trimmed V and J ends, which lost 8 bases and 0 bases, there was a span of 7 bases.

The V gene is TRBV11-2, the J gene TRBJ2-7; D not resolved. Trimming left V 4 bases short and J 0 bases short, with 10 bases between. The CDR3 totals 14 residues. Germline CDR1 SGHAT, CDR2 FQNNGV. The chain's CDR3 is CASSSLRASYEQYF. Written as DNA, the CDR3 is TGTGCCAGCAGCTCTTTGAGAGCCTCCTACGAGCAGTACTTC.

The V and J genes are TRBV30 and TRBJ1-2; D gene unclear. V was cut by 2 bases and J by 2 bases, with 9 bases left in between. There are 13 residues in the CDR3. In germline, CDR1 is GTSNPN, CDR2 SVGIG (reference sequence). In nucleotides, the CDR3 is TGTGCCTGGAGTCGCCGGGGAAACTATGGCTACACCTTC. It translates to CAWSRRGNYGYTF.

The chain recombines TRBV6-2 or TRBV6-3 with TRBJ2-5, with a weak D call TRBD1 (7 bases). Germline CDR1 reads MNHEY; CDR2 reads SVGEGT. The V end was cut by 5 bases, the J end by 5 bases, with 18 bases between. This CDR3 spans 15 amino acids. The CDR3 DNA reads as TGTGCCAGCAGTCGTTACAGGGGACGGGAGGAGACCCAGTACTTC. Its protein is CASSRYRGREETQYF.

The V and J genes are TRBV30 and TRBJ2-1, with TRBD2 identical over 14 bases. Germline V gives CDR1 GTSNPN, CDR2 SVGIG (reference sequence). The CDR3 has 15 residues. V lost 4 bases and J lost 8; bases outside the gene matches: 7. The CDR3 sequence is CAWTPGLAGGYEQFF. DNA for the CDR3: TGTGCCTGGACTCCAGGACTAGCGGGAGGTTATGAGCAGTTCTTC.

V gene TRBV6-2 or TRBV6-3 combines with J gene TRBJ2-2; TRBD1 agrees at 7 bases. The CDR3 length is 13 residues. Losses at the gene ends were 5 bases for V and 6 bases for J; bases not matched to a gene: 3. Looked up from germline, CDR1 is MNHEY and CDR2 is SVGEGT. The CDR3 bases are TGTGCCAGCAGTCGAACAGGGGCCGGGGAGCTGTTTTTT. Translation gives CASSRTGAGELFF.